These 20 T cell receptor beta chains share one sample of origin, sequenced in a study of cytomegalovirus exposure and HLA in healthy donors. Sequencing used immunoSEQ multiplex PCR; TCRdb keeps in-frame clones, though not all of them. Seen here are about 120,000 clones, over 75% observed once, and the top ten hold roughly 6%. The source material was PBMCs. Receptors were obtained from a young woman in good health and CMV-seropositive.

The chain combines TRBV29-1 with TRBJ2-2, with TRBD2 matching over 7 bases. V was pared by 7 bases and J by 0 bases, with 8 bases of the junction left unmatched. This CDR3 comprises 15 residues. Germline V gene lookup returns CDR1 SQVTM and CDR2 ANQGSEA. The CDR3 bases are TGCAGCGGGCGGAGGGCGGGAGCGAACACCGGGGAGCTGTTTTTT. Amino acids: CSGRRAGANTGELFF.

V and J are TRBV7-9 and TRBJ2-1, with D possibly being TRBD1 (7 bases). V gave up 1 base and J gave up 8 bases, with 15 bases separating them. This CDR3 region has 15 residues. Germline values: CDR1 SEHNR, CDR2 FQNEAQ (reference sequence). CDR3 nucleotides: TGTGCCAGCAGCTTAGGTCCTCAGGGGGGCTATGAGCAGTTCTTC. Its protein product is CASSLGPQGGYEQFF.

CDR3 DNA sequence: TGTGCCAGCAGCTCTCCCAGGACAGATACGCAGTATTTT. It encodes CASSSPRTDTQYF. The gene calls are TRBV7-6 and TRBJ2-3; no firm D call. Germline loops: CDR1 SGHVS, CDR2 FNYEAQ. CDR3 length equals 13 residues. V dropped 4 bases and J dropped 3 bases, with 8 bases sitting between them.

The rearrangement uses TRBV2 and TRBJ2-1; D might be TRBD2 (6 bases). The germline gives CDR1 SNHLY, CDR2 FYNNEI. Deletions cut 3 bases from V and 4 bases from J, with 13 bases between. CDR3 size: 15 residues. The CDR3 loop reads CASSDGPGVYNEQFF. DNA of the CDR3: TGTGCCAGCAGTGACGGCCCGGGGGTTTACAATGAGCAGTTCTTC. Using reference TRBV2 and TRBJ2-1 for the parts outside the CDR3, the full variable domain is EPEVTQTPSHQVTQMGQEVILRCVPISNHLYFYWYRQILGQKVEFLVSFYNNEISEKSEIFDDQFSVERPDGSNFTLKIRSTKLEDSAMYFCASSDGPGVYNEQFFGPGTRLTVL.

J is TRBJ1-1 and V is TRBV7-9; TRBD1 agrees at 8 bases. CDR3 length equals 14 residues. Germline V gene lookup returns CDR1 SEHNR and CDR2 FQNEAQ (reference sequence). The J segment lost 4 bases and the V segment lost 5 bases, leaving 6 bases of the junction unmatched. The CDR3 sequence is CASSRTGTGTEAFF. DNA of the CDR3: TGTGCCAGCAGCCGGACAGGGACAGGCACTGAAGCTTTCTTT.

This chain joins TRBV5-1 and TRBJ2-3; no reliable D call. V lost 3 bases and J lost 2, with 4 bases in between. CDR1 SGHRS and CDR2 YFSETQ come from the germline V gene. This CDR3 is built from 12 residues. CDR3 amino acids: CASSYSTDTQYF. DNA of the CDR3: TGCGCCAGCAGCTACTCCACAGATACGCAGTATTTT. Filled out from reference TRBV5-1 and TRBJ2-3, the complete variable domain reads KAGVTQTPRYLIKTRGQQVTLSCSPISGHRSVSWYQQTPGQGLQFLFEYFSETQRNKGNFPGRFSGRQFSNSRSEMNVSTLELGDSALYLCASSYSTDTQYFGPGTRLTVL.

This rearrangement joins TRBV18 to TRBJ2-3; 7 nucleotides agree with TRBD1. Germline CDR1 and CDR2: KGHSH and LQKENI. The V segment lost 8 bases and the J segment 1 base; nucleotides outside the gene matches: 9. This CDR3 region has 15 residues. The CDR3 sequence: CASLVGGTGTDTQYF. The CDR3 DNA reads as TGTGCCAGCCTCGTAGGTGGGACAGGCACAGATACGCAGTATTTT. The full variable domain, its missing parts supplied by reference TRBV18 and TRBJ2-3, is NAGVMQNPRHLVRRRGQEARLRCSPMKGHSHVYWYRQLPEEGLKFMVYLQKENIIDESGMPKERFSAEFPKEGPSILRIQQVVRGDSAAYFCASLVGGTGTDTQYFGPGTRLTVL.

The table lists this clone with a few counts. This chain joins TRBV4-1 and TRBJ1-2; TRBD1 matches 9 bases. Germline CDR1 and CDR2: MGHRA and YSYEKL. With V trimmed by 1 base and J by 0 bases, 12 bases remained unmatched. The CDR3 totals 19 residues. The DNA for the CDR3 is TGCGCCAGCAGCCAAGGCAACACCGGGACAGGGCTTCCTAACTATGGCTACACCTTC. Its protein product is CASSQGNTGTGLPNYGYTF.

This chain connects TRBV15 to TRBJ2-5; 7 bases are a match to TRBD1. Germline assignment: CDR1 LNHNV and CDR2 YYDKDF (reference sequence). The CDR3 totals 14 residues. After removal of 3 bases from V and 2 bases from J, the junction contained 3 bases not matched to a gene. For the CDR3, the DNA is TGTGCCACCAGCAGGGGACAGCTACAAGAGACCCAGTACTTC. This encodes CATSRGQLQETQYF.

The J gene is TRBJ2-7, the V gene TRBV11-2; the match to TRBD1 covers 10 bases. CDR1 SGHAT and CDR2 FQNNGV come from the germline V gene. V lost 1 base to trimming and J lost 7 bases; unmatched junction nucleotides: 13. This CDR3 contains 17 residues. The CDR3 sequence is CASSLGMVGTGAWEQYF. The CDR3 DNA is TGTGCCAGCAGCTTAGGGATGGTAGGGACAGGGGCTTGGGAGCAGTACTTC.

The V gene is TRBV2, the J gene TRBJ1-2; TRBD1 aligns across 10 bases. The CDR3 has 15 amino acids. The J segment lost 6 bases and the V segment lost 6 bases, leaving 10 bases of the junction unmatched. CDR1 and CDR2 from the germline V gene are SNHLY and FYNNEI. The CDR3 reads CASSPLPGQGNGYTF. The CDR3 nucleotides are TGTGCCAGCAGCCCACTACCGGGACAGGGGAATGGCTACACCTTC. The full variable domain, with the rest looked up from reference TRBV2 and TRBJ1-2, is EPEVTQTPSHQVTQMGQEVILRCVPISNHLYFYWYRQILGQKVEFLVSFYNNEISEKSEIFDDQFSVERPDGSNFTLKIRSTKLEDSAMYFCASSPLPGQGNGYTFGSGTRLTVV.

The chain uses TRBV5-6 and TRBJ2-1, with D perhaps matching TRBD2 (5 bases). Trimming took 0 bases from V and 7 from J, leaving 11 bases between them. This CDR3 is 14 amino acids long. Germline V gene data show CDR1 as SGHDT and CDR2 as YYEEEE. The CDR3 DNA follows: TGTGCCAGCAGCTTGGCGGGGAGTGCGAATGAGCAGTTCTTC. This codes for CASSLAGSANEQFF.

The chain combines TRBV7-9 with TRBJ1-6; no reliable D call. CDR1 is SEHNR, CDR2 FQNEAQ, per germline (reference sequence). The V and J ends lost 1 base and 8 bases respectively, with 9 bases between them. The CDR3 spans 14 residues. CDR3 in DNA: TGTGCCAGCAGCTTAGGATTCAGTTATTCACCCCTCCACTTT. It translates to CASSLGFSYSPLHF.

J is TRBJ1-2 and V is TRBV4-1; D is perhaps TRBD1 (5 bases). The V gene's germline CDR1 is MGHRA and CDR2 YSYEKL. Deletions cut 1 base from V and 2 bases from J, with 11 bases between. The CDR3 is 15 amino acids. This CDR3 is CASSQGGGGNYGYTF. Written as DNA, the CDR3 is TGCGCCAGCAGCCAAGGGGGGGGTGGGAACTATGGCTACACCTTC.

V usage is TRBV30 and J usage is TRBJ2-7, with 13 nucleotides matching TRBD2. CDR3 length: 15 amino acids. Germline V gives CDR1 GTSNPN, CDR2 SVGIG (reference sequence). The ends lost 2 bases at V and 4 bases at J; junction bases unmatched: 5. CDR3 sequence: CAWSMGLAGSYEQYF. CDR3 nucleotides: TGTGCCTGGAGTATGGGACTAGCGGGAAGTTACGAGCAGTACTTC.

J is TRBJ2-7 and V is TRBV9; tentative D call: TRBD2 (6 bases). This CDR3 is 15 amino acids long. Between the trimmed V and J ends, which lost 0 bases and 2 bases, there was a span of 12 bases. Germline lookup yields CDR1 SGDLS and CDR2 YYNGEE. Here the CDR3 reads CASSVGGGKAYEQYF. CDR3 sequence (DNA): TGTGCCAGCAGCGTAGGTGGAGGGAAGGCCTACGAGCAGTACTTC.

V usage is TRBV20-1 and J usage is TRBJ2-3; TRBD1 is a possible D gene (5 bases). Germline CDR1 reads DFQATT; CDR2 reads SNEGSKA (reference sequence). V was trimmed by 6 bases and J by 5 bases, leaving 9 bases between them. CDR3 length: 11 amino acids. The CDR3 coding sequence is TGCAGTGCCACCAGGGTAGATACGCAGTATTTT. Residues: CSATRVDTQYF.

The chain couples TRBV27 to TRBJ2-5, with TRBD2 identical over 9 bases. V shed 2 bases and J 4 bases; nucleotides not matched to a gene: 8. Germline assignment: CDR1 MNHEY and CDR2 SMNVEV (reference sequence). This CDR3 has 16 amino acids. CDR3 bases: TGTGCCAGCAGTTTAATGGCGGGGGGGCCCGTAGAGACCCAGTACTTC. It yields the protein CASSLMAGGPVETQYF.

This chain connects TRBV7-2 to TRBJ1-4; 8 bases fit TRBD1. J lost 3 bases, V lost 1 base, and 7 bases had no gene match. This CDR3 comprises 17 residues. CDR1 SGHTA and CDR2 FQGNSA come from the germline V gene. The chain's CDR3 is CASSLGVTGGSNEKLFF. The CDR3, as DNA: TGTGCCAGCAGCTTAGGAGTAACAGGGGGTTCTAATGAAAAACTGTTTTTT.

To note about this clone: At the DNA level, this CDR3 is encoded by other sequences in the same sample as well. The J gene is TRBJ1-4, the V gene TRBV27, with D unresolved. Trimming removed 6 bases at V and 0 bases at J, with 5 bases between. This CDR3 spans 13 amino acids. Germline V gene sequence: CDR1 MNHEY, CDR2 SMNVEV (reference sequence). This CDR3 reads CASSLATNEKLFF. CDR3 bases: TGTGCCAGCAGCCTAGCAACTAATGAAAAACTGTTTTTT.